The sequence of this T cell receptor beta chain was determined in a study of CD8 T cells in Susac syndrome. Overall study context: Intravenous immunoglobulin alone or corticosteroids were being given to patients with Susac syndrome at blood draw, unless they were therapy-naive.

Details on this clonotype: Antigen: not known.

CDR3 size: 14 residues. The V end was cut by 5 bases, the J end by 0 bases, with 11 bases between. Germline loops: CDR1 KGHSH, CDR2 LQKENI. RNA totalling roughly 0.45 to 1 ug underwent reverse transcription with random hexamers. One entry per CDR3 protein results from TCRdb running MiXCR on the immunoSEQ multiplex PCR reads. The top ten hold 0.16% of the sample, which has just over 150,000 distinct CDR3 sequences, about 95% seen once. Notes on the study in general: The authors acknowledged that their TCR sequencing and HLA analysis involved a relatively small number of individuals.

This TCR derives from a human donor with Susac syndrome. Sequenced: CD4+ T cells from PBMCs. The genes are TRBV18 and TRBJ2-7; D not certain. CDR3 protein: CASSGNRNSYEQYF. The CDR3 DNA sequence: TGTGCCAGCTCAGGAAACAGAAACTCCTACGAGCAGTACTTC.